The rows below give T cell receptor beta chains drawn from one sample of a study of shared clonotypes between healthy human individuals. Clones were read by immunoSEQ multiplex PCR, and TCRdb kept only the in-frame ones, dropping some. The sample holds approximately 2.3 million clones, just over 90% seen once. Sequences were obtained from naive CD4+ T cells from PBMCs. The receptor set was obtained from a man younger than 35 in good health. Some clones in this sample may be carry-over from other donors' samples. CDR3s include the opening cysteine and the closing phenylalanine or tryptophan. Fields, in order: J gene, V gene, clone size, D gene, CDR3 DNA, CDR3 protein. D genes are given only for firm matches. Clone size is not always given. Where it is, it says once, few, many or a class for expanded clones.

TRBJ1-4 TRBV2 - - TGTGCCAGCAGGATCTCACAGCGCGTCACTAATGAAAAACTGTTTTTT CASRISQRVTNEKLFF
TRBJ2-1 TRBV6-5 - TRBD2 TGTGCCAGCAGTGGGACTAGCGGGAGTACTGAGCAGTTCTTC CASSGTSGSTEQFF
TRBJ2-5 TRBV4-2 - TRBD1 TGTGCCAGCAGCCAAGGTGGGACAGTCCATGGAAAGACCCAGTACTTC CASSQGGTVHGKTQYF
TRBJ1-1 TRBV2 - TRBD1 TGTGCCAGCGGACAGGCCTATGAAGCTTTCTTT CASGQAYEAFF
TRBJ1-3 TRBV18 - - TGTGCCAGCTCAGATTCCCGAGCAGGGTCTGGAAACACCATATATTTT CASSDSRAGSGNTIYF
TRBJ1-4 TRBV7-9 - TRBD1 TGTGCCAGCAGCCGAATTCAGGGGGCTAATGAAAAACTGTTTTTT CASSRIQGANEKLFF
TRBJ1-2 TRBV5-1 once - TGCGCCAGCAGCGTTGTTGCGGGGGCTAACTATGGCTACACCTTC CASSVVAGANYGYTF
TRBJ2-7 TRBV6-6 - - TGTGCCAGCAGTGGCCGGGTCCGGAGCTACGAGCAGTACTTC CASSGRVRSYEQYF
TRBJ2-3 TRBV7-3 - TRBD2 TGTGCCAGCAGCTTGACTAGCGGGAGGGATACGCAGTATTTT CASSLTSGRDTQYF
TRBJ2-7 TRBV28 - - TGTGCCAGCAGTTTGGGAGGTTCGGGGGAGCAGTACTTC CASSLGGSGEQYF
TRBJ1-1 TRBV7-2 - TRBD1 TGTGCCAGCAGCCGGGGACAGGGGGCCACTGAAGCTTTCTTT CASSRGQGATEAFF
TRBJ1-2 TRBV2 - - TGTGCCAGCCCGGAGGGATATGGCTACACCTTC CASPEGYGYTF
TRBJ2-6 TRBV7-2 - - TGTGCCAGCAGCTTAAGTCCTGGGGCCAACGTCCTGACTTTC CASSLSPGANVLTF
TRBJ2-1 TRBV7-3 - - TGTGCCAGCAGCTTTTCATCCAATGAGCAGTTCTTC CASSFSSNEQFF
TRBJ2-5 TRBV7-9 - - TGTGCCAGCAGCCCCCTCCCCGGGGTGGAGGGGGAGACCCAGTACTTC CASSPLPGVEGETQYF
TRBJ1-1 TRBV6-1 once - TGTGCCAGCAGTGGGAGGACGGGCCTGAACACTGAAGCTTTCTTT CASSGRTGLNTEAFF
TRBJ1-5 TRBV2 few - TGTGCCAGCAGTGTTGACAGCGCTAGAAATCAGCCCCAGCATTTT CASSVDSARNQPQHF
TRBJ2-3 TRBV28 once TRBD2 TGTGCCATCTCCATGCCCGGGACTAGCGGAAATACGCAGTATTTT CAISMPGTSGNTQYF
TRBJ2-5 TRBV5-1 - TRBD2 TGCGCCAGCGGCGGCTTAGCGGGTCAAGAGCAGGGGACCCAGTACTTC CASGGLAGQEQGTQYF
TRBJ1-1 TRBV5-1 - - TGCGCCAGCAGCTTGGTCCTTCGCGGTGAAGCTTTCTTT CASSLVLRGEAFF
TRBJ2-1 TRBV5-1 - TRBD1 TGCGCCAGCAGCTTGAAAACTCAGGGGGTCTACAATGAGCAGTTCTTC CASSLKTQGVYNEQFF
TRBJ2-7 TRBV5-1 - TRBD1 TGCGCCAGCAGCTACATGGACAGGGGGCTAAACGAGCAGTACTTC CASSYMDRGLNEQYF
TRBJ2-5 TRBV5-4 - TRBD2 TGTGCCAGCAGCGGGGGGGTGGCCGAGGAGACCCAGTACTTC CASSGGVAEETQYF
TRBJ1-1 TRBV2 - TRBD1 TGTGCCAGCAGTTCTAAGGCTAGGGGGCTTGGGACTGAAGCTTTCTTT CASSSKARGLGTEAFF
TRBJ2-2 TRBV28 - - TGTGCCAGCAGTCCAAACACCGGGGAGCTGTTTTTT CASSPNTGELFF
TRBJ2-1 TRBV11-2 - - TGTGCCAGCAGCTTTGGTGGCAGGGGCCTCTACAATGAGCAGTTCTTC CASSFGGRGLYNEQFF
TRBJ2-7 TRBV9 - - TGTGCCAGCAGCGTAGTCCCCTCGGACAGTTCCGAGCAGTACTTC CASSVVPSDSSEQYF
TRBJ2-2 TRBV11-1 - TRBD2 TGTGCCAGCAGCTTACTAGCGGGCAACACCGGGGAGCTGTTTTTT CASSLLAGNTGELFF
TRBJ2-7 TRBV6-1 - - TGTGCCACGGGACCCCTGAGCTCCTACGAGCAGTACTTC CATGPLSSYEQYF
TRBJ1-2 TRBV5-5 once - TGTGCCAGCAGCTGGTCGGGGAACTATGGCTACACCTTC CASSWSGNYGYTF
TRBJ1-5 TRBV4-1 - - TGCGCCAGCAGCCAGGTCAACCCGAATCAGCCCCAGCATTTT CASSQVNPNQPQHF
TRBJ2-2 TRBV2 - - TGTGCCAGCAGGGGCAGACTAACCGGGGAGCTGTTTTTT CASRGRLTGELFF
TRBJ2-3 TRBV28 - - TGTGCCAGCAATTCGGGAGTACGAGATACGCAGTATTTT CASNSGVRDTQYF
TRBJ2-3 TRBV7-2 - - TGTGCCAGCAGTTTCGACAGATCCACAGATACGCAGTATTTT CASSFDRSTDTQYF
TRBJ2-1 TRBV16 - TRBD2 TGTGCCAGTGCCCGGGGACTAGTGGAAGGTGAGCAGTTCTTC CASARGLVEGEQFF
TRBJ1-1 TRBV7-3 - - TGTGCCAGCAGCTTATCACGACCCGAAGCTTTCTTT CASSLSRPEAFF
TRBJ2-5 TRBV7-6 - - TGTGCCAGCAGCTTCGGTACATGGGAGACCCAGTACTTC CASSFGTWETQYF
TRBJ1-5 TRBV19 - TRBD1 TGTGCCAGTAGTATTGGGACAGGGGTTGGTATTGGTCAGCCCCAGCATTTT CASSIGTGVGIGQPQHF
TRBJ1-1 TRBV6-1 - - TGTGCCAGCAGTGGACTCAGGGAATTGAACACTGAAGCTTTCTTT CASSGLRELNTEAFF
TRBJ2-3 TRBV7-3 - - TGTGCCAGCAGCTCCGGGAGTGAAGATACGCAGTATTTT CASSSGSEDTQYF
TRBJ2-1 TRBV5-1 few - TGCGCCAGCAGCTTGGGAAGCTCCTACAATGAGCAGTTCTTC CASSLGSSYNEQFF
TRBJ2-6 TRBV2 few - TGTGCCTGCTCTGGGGCCAACGTCCTGACTTTC CACSGANVLTF
TRBJ2-1 TRBV7-9 - - TGTGCCAGCAGCCTAAGCCTACCGGCTACCAATGAGCAGTTCTTC CASSLSLPATNEQFF
TRBJ2-1 TRBV15 - - TGTGCCACCAGCAGGCGGTCACGGAGCAATGAGCAGTTCTTC CATSRRSRSNEQFF
TRBJ2-3 TRBV5-4 - - TGTGCCAGCATTTTAGATACGCAGTATTTT CASILDTQYF
TRBJ1-4 TRBV30 - TRBD1 TGTGCCTGGAGTACCCAGGGGGGGAGTGAAAAACTGTTTTTT CAWSTQGGSEKLFF
TRBJ2-1 TRBV28 - - TGTGCCAGCAGTTATTTCAATGAGCAGTTCTTC CASSYFNEQFF
TRBJ1-2 TRBV7-2 - - TGTGCCAGCAGCCTCAGCCTGACAGACCCCTATGGCTACACCTTC CASSLSLTDPYGYTF
TRBJ1-2 TRBV19 few TRBD1 TGTGCCAGTAGTCCCCGGGACAGGGGGCTGAGGGGCTACACCTTC CASSPRDRGLRGYTF
TRBJ2-2 TRBV7-2 - TRBD2 TGTGCCAGCAGCGTGGGACTAGTTGCCGGGGAGCTGTTTTTT CASSVGLVAGELFF
TRBJ1-1 TRBV18 few - TGTGCCAGCTCGCAACAGGGTAACACTGAAGCTTTCTTT CASSQQGNTEAFF
TRBJ2-1 TRBV2 - TRBD1 TGTGCCAGCAGGCCCCTGGACAGGGGGCGCTTGAATGAGCAGTTCTTC CASRPLDRGRLNEQFF
TRBJ1-2 TRBV6-1 - - TGTGCCAGCAGTGAAGCCTGGGGTGGCTATGGCTACACCTTC CASSEAWGGYGYTF
TRBJ1-2 TRBV28 - - TGTGCCAGCAGGCGACCGGGGGCGGAGGGCTACACCTTC CASRRPGAEGYTF
TRBJ2-1 TRBV11-2 - - TGTGCCAGCAGCTTAGGCCCTCTGGGGGAGAACAATGAGCAGTTCTTC CASSLGPLGENNEQFF